One T cell receptor (beta chain) is described in this entry. This specimen comes from a study of blood T cell repertoires in COVID-19. The CDR3 is 16 residues long. Trimming at V came to 1 base and at J to 1 base, leaving 6 bases not matched to a gene. Germline CDR1 reads SGHTA; CDR2 reads FQGNSA. Here immunoSEQ multiplex PCR was the method, and the copy in TCRdb shows in-frame clones only, minus some. This sample yields 200,000 to 250,000 clones, of which roughly 80% are seen a single time; over 15% belongs to the top ten. V and J are TRBV7-2 and TRBJ2-7; 8 nucleotides align to TRBD2. Sequenced: peripheral blood. This receptor was obtained from a woman aged 80 or over with active or convalescent COVID-19. The CDR3 sequence is CASSLVFGGGSYEQYF. For the CDR3, the DNA is TGTGCCAGCAGCTTAGTTTTTGGCGGGGGGTCCTACGAGCAGTACTTC.